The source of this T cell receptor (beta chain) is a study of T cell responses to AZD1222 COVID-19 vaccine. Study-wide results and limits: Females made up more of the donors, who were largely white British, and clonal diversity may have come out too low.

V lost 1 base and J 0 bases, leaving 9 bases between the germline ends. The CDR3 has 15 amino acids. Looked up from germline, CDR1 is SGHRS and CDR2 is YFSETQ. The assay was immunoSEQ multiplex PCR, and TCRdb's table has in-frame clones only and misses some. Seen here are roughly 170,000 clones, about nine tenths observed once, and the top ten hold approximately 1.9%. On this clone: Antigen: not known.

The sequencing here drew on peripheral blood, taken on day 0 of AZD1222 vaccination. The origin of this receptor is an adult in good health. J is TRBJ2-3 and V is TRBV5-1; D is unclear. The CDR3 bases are TGCGCCAGCAGCTTGTATGTCACTAGCACAGATACGCAGTATTTT. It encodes CASSLYVTSTDTQYF.